This T cell receptor beta chain was sequenced during a study of radiotherapy plus CTLA-4 blockade in lung cancer. Study context: Objective response was observed in about 19% of patients, and disease control in roughly 31%.

Assay: immunoSEQ multiplex PCR; the TCRdb copy retains only in-frame clones and omits some. The repertoire has 100,000 or so clones, about 83% of them found once; the top ten carry approximately 14%. Trimming removed 4 bases from V and 6 bases from J; junction bases left unmatched: 15. This CDR3 is 17 amino acids long. Per the germline V gene, CDR1 is LNHDA and CDR2 is SQIVND (reference sequence). Participants had chemo-refractory metastatic non-small-cell lung cancer and were treated with focal radiation plus ipilimumab CTLA-4 blockade. This clone appeared once. The chain recombines TRBV19 with TRBJ2-1; 7 bases line up with TRBD2. This material consisted of peripheral blood, taken from a patient treated with radiotherapy plus ipilimumab. The receptor comes from a human donor with non-small cell lung cancer that progressed on radiotherapy plus ipilimumab. The CDR3 sequence: CASSTGGPGSPLNEQFF. The DNA for the CDR3 is TGTGCCAGTAGTACGGGAGGACCAGGGAGCCCACTCAATGAGCAGTTCTTC.